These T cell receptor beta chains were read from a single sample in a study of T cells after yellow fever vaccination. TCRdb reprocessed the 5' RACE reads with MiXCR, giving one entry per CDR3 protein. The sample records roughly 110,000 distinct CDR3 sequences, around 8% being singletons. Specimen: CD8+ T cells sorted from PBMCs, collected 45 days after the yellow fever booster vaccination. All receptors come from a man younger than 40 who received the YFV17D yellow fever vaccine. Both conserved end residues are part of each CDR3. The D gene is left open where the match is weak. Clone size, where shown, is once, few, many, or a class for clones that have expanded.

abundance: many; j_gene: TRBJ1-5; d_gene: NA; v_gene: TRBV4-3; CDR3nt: TGCGCCAGCAGCCAAGGGGTTTTGCAGCCCCAGCATTTT; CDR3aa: CASSQGVLQPQHF
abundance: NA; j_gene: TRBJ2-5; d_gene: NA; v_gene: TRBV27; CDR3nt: TGTGCCAGCAGCCCCACACAGGTGCAAGAGACCCAGTACTTC; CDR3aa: CASSPTQVQETQYF
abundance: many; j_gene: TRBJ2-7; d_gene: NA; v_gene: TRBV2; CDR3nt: TGTGCCAGCAGTGATAGGACAGCTACCTACGAGCAGTACTTC; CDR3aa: CASSDRTATYEQYF
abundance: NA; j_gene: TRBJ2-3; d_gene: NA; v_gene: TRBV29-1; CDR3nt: TGCAGCGTTGAAGATCTATCAGAAAGCACAGATACGCAGTATTTT; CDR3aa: CSVEDLSESTDTQYF
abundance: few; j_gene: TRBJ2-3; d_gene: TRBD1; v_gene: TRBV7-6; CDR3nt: TGTGCCAGCAGCTTCGCCCTGCAGGGGGCTACGCAGTATTTT; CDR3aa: CASSFALQGATQYF
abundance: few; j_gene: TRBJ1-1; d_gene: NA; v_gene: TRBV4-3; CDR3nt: TGCGCCAGCAGCCAAGGGGACGGAAACACTGAAGCTTTCTTT; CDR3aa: CASSQGDGNTEAFF
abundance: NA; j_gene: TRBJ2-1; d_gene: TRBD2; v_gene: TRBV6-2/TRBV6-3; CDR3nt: TGTGCCAGCGTCGGGGAGGCGAACCCGCGCCCCGGGGGGGGAAGCTCCTACAATGAGCAGTTCTTC; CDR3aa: CASVGEANPRPGGGSSYNEQFF
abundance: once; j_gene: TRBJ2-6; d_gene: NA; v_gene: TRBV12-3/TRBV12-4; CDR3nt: TGTGCCAGCAGGGATGGGGCCAACGTCCTGACTTTC; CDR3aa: CASRDGANVLTF
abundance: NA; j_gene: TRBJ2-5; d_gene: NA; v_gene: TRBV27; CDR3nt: TGTGCCAGCAGTTTAAGGGCGGGTACGGGTGAGACCCAGTACTTC; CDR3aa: CASSLRAGTGETQYF
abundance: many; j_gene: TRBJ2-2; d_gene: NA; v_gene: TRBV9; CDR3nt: TGTGCCAGCAGCGTAGAAATCTCCGGGGAGCTGTTTTTT; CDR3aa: CASSVEISGELFF
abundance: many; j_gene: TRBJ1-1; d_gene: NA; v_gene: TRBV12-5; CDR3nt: TGTGCTAGTGGTTCGGAGGGCCGTAGTGAAGCTTTCTTT; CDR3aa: CASGSEGRSEAFF
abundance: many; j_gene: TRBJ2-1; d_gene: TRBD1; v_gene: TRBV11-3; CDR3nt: TGTGCCAGCAGCTCCTCTGGGGACAGGGAAAATGAGCAGTTCTTC; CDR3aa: CASSSSGDRENEQFF
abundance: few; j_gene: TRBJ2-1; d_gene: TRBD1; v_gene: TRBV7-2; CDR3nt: TGTGCCAGCAGTCCCGGGACAGGGGTATACTACAATGAGCAGTTCTTC; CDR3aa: CASSPGTGVYYNEQFF
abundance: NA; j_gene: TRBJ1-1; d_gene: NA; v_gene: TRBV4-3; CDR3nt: TGCGCCAGCAGCCAAGACCCCTATGGGTATGGCACTGAAGCTTTCTTT; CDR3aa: CASSQDPYGYGTEAFF
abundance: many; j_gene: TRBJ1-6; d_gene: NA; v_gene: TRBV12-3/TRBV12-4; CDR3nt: TGTGCCAGCAGTGACGCCTCGGCCTATAATTCACCCCTCCACTTT; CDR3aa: CASSDASAYNSPLHF
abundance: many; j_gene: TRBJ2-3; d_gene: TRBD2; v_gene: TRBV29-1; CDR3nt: TGCAGCGCCGGGCTGGGAGCGGGGTCTAGCACAGATACGCAGTATTTT; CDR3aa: CSAGLGAGSSTDTQYF
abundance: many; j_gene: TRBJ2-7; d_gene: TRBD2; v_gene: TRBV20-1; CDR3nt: TGCAGTGCGAAAACTAGCGCAACCTACGAGCAGTACTTC; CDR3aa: CSAKTSATYEQYF
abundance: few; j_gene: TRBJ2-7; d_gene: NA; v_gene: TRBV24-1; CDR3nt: TGTGCCACCAGTTCTGTGACAGGACGGGAGCAGTACTTC; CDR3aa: CATSSVTGREQYF
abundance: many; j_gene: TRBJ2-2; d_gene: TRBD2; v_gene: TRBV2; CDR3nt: TGTGCCAGCAGTGAGGAAGCGGGAATCGGGGAGCTGTTTTTT; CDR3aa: CASSEEAGIGELFF
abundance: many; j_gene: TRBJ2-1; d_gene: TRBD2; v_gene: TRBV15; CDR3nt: TGTGCCACCAGGAATAATCCGGGACTAGGACATGAGCAGTTCTTC; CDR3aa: CATRNNPGLGHEQFF
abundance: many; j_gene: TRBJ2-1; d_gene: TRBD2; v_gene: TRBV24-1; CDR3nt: TGTGCCACCAGTGATTTCGGGCTAGCGGGGTACAATGAGCAGTTCTTC; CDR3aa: CATSDFGLAGYNEQFF
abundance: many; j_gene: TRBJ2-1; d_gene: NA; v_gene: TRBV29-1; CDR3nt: TGCAGCGTTGTATTGCAGGGACTCTTATTCTTC; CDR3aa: CSVVLQGLLFF
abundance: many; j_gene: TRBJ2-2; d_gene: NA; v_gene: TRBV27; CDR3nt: TGTGCCAGCACCTCGACCGGGGAGCTGTTTTTT; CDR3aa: CASTSTGELFF
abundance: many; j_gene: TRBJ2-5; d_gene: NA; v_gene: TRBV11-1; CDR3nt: TGTGCCAGCAGCTACCGGGACTACCAAGAGACCCAGTACTTC; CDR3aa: CASSYRDYQETQYF
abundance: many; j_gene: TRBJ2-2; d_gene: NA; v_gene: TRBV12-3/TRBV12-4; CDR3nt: TGTGCCAGCAGCCCCGTCGGGGAGCTGTTTTTT; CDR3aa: CASSPVGELFF
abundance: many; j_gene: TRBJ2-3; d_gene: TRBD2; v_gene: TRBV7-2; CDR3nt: TGTGCCAGCAGCTTACCTAAGACTAGCGGGAGTGTACGGTATTTT; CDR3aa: CASSLPKTSGSVRYF
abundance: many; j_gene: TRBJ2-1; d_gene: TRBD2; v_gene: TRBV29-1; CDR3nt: TGCAGCGTTGAAGATTCCCTAGCGGGAGTTGAGCAGTTCTTC; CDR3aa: CSVEDSLAGVEQFF
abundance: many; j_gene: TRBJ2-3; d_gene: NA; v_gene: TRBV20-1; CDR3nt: TGCAGTGCTAGAGATCTAGGGGGAGATACGCAGTATTTT; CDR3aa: CSARDLGGDTQYF
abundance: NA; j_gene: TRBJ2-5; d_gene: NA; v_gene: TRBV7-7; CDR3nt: TGTGCTAGCAGCCCTCAACAGGGACTACAAGAGACCCAGTACTTC; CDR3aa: CASSPQQGLQETQYF
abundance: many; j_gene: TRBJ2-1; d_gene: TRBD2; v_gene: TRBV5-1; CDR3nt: TGCGCCAGCAGCTCGGAAGGGACTAGCGGGCCCTACAATGAGCAGTTCTTC; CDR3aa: CASSSEGTSGPYNEQFF
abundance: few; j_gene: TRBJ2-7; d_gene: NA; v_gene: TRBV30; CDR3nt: TGTGCCTGGAGTGTAGGGGGACTCGAGCAGTACTTC; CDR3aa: CAWSVGGLEQYF
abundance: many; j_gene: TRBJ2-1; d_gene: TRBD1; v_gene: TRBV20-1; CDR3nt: TGCAGTGCTCCCCCCGCGGAGGCAGGGGGCCAGGATGAGCAGTTCTTC; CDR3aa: CSAPPAEAGGQDEQFF
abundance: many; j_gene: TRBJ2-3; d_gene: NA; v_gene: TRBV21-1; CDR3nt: TGTGCCAGCAGCAAAGAGGAAGGGTTAGATACGCAGTATTTT; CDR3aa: CASSKEEGLDTQYF
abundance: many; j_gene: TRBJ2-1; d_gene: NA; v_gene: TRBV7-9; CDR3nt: TGTGCCAGCAGCTTAACAGGGGAGGGGGCCTATGAGCAGTTCTTC; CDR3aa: CASSLTGEGAYEQFF
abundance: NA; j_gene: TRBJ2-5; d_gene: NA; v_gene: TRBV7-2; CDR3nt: TGTGCCAGCAGCTTAGCCGGGGCCGGGGAGACCCAGTACTTC; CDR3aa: CASSLAGAGETQYF
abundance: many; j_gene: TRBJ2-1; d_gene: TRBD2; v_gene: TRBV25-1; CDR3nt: TGTGCCAGCCCCCATAGTGTTAGCGGGAGGGCCGAGGTCCCTATTGAGCAGTTCTTC; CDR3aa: CASPHSVSGRAEVPIEQFF
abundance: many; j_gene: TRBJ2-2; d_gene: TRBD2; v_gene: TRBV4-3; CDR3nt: TGCGCCAGCAGCCAAGATTCTAGCGGGAGTGGTAGAGGGGAGCTGTTTTTT; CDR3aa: CASSQDSSGSGRGELFF
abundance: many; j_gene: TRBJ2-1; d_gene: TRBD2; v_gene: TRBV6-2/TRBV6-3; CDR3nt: TGTGCCAGCAGTTACTCGATTGGGCTAGCGGGAGGGTACAATGAGCAGTTCTTC; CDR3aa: CASSYSIGLAGGYNEQFF
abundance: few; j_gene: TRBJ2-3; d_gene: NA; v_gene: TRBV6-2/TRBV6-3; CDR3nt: TGTGCCTGTATGTGGGCAGGCACAGATACGCAGTATTTT; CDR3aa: CACMWAGTDTQYF
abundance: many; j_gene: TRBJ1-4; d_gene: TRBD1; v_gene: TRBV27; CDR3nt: TGTGCCAGCAGTCCTTCACAGGGGGGGAATGAAAAACTGTTTTTT; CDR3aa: CASSPSQGGNEKLFF
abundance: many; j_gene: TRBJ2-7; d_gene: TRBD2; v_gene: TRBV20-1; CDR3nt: TGCAGTGCAACTAGCGGGAGCTCCTACGAGCAGTACTTC; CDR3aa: CSATSGSSYEQYF